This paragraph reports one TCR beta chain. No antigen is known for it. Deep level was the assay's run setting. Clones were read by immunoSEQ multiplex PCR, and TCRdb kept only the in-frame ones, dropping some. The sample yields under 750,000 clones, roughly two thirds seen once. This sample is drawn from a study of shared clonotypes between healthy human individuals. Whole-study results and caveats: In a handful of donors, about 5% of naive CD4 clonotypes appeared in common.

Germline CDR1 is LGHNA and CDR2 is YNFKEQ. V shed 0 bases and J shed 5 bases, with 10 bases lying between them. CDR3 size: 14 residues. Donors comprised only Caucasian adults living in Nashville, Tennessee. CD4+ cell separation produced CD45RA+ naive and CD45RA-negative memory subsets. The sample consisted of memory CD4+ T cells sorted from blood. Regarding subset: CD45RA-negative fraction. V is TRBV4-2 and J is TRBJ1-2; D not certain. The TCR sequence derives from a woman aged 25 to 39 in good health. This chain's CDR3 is CASSQDAGVYGYTF. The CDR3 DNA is TGTGCCAGCAGCCAAGATGCGGGAGTATATGGCTACACCTTC.